A single sample is the source of the 21 T cell receptor beta chains below, sequenced in a study of blood T cell repertoires in COVID-19. Using immunoSEQ multiplex PCR, the repertoire was profiled, and TCRdb retains in-frame clones only, with some absent. The table shows 210,000 or so clones, with about 80% occurring only once. Sample: peripheral blood. All receptors come from a woman aged 80 or over with COVID-19, enrolled during active disease.

This clone was picked up one time. The V call is TRBV5-1, the J call TRBJ1-6; 12 positions agree with TRBD1. This CDR3 is built from 16 residues. Losses at the gene ends were 4 bases for V and 8 bases for J; bases not matched to a gene: 7. The germline gives CDR1 SGHRS, CDR2 YFSETQ. CDR3 bases: TGCGCCAGCAGCGGCGGGACAGGGGGCTCGTATTCACCCCTCCACTTT. It translates to CASSGGTGGSYSPLHF.

The chain employs TRBV7-3 and TRBJ2-1; 7 bases fit TRBD2. Losses at the gene ends were 5 bases for V and 10 bases for J; bases not matched to a gene: 14. The germline V gene encodes CDR1 SGHTA and CDR2 FQGTGA. This CDR3 contains 15 residues. CDR3 sequence: CASSALGASGREQFF. In DNA, the CDR3 is TGTGCCAGCAGCGCCCTCGGGGCTAGCGGCAGGGAGCAGTTCTTC.

The chain joins TRBV3-1 (or the pseudogene TRBV3-2) to TRBJ2-3; 8 nucleotides match TRBD2. CDR1 is LGHDT and CDR2 is YNNKEL in the germline V gene (reference sequence). V gave up 4 bases and J gave up 1 base; unmatched junction bases: 7. CDR3 length: 16 residues. Here the CDR3 DNA reads TGTGCCAGCAGCCCGGGACTAGTTGTTGGCACAGATACGCAGTATTTT. Encoded protein: CASSPGLVVGTDTQYF.

This chain joins TRBV15 and TRBJ1-3; 9 bases line up with TRBD1. Trimming removed 5 bases from V and 2 bases from J; junction bases left unmatched: 10. This CDR3 is 17 amino acids long. Germline CDR1 LNHNV, CDR2 YYDKDF (reference sequence). For the CDR3, the DNA is TGTGCCACCAGCGGCGGGACAGGGAGAATTACTGGAAACACCATATATTTT. Protein product: CATSGGTGRITGNTIYF.

J is TRBJ1-4 and V is TRBV27; 8 bases map to TRBD1. The V gene end was trimmed by 5 bases and the J gene end by 3 bases; junction bases not matched to a gene: 2. The CDR3 loop spans 14 amino acids. The germline V gene has CDR1 MNHEY and CDR2 SMNVEV (reference sequence). The CDR3 loop reads CASSLQGANEKLFF. The CDR3 bases are TGTGCCAGCAGTCTACAGGGGGCTAATGAAAAACTGTTTTTT. Full variable domain (outside the CDR3, taken from reference TRBV27 and TRBJ1-4): EAQVTQNPRYLITVTGKKLTVTCSQNMNHEYMSWYRQDPGLGLRQIYYSMNVEVTDKGDVPEGYKVSRKEKRNFPLILESPSPNQTSLYFCASSLQGANEKLFFGSGTQLSVL.

The chain carries TRBV10-3 and TRBJ2-5; 7 bases match TRBD1. The germline CDR1 and CDR2 sequences are ENHRY and SYGVKD. CDR3 size: 15 residues. Trimming took 3 bases from V and 5 from J; bases not matched to a gene: 9. The CDR3 region is CAISDPGTVGETQYF. CDR3 nucleotides: TGTGCCATCAGTGACCCGGGGACAGTAGGTGAGACCCAGTACTTC.

This clone has just one count. The chain combines TRBV9 with TRBJ1-6; no reliable D call. The germline gives CDR1 SGDLS, CDR2 YYNGEE. V lost 3 bases, J lost 7 bases, and 17 bases lay in between. The CDR3 loop spans 16 amino acids. CDR3 sequence: CASSAPPTSGNSPLHF. CDR3 DNA: TGTGCCAGCAGCGCCCCCCCAACAAGCGGCAATTCACCCCTCCACTTT.

The chain links TRBV19 to TRBJ1-5, with a possible D match to TRBD1 (5 bases). Germline lookup yields CDR1 LNHDA and CDR2 SQIVND (reference sequence). This CDR3 has 14 residues. V was shortened by 2 bases and J by 5 bases, with 10 bases between the two germline ends. The CDR3 protein is CASSIKPGHQPQHF. CDR3 DNA sequence: TGTGCCAGTAGTATAAAGCCAGGGCATCAGCCCCAGCATTTT.

This clone was counted a few times. The chain has TRBV5-4 and TRBJ1-4; 11 bases align to TRBD1. Losses at the gene ends were 4 bases for V and 10 bases for J; bases not matched to a gene: 6. Germline values: CDR1 SGHNT, CDR2 YYREEE (reference sequence). This CDR3 is 14 amino acids long. CDR3 in amino acids: CASSPGQGAGKLFF. The CDR3 nucleotides read TGTGCCAGCAGCCCCGGACAGGGGGCTGGAAAACTGTTTTTT.

This clone was counted between two and nine times. This chain joins TRBV19 and TRBJ1-6; D not certain. CDR1 LNHDA and CDR2 SQIVND come from the germline V gene (reference sequence). The CDR3 loop spans 13 amino acids. The V end lost 8 bases, the J end lost 10 bases, and 15 bases lay between the germline ends. CDR3 amino acids: CASGPGLRSPLHF. CDR3 sequence (DNA): TGTGCCAGTGGCCCCGGTTTGAGGTCACCCCTCCACTTT.

The chain links TRBV5-1 to TRBJ2-7; TRBD1 matches at 11 bases. The CDR3 runs 14 residues. Germline V CDR1 and CDR2: SGHRS, YFSETQ. V lost 5 bases, J lost 3 bases, and 4 bases stayed unmatched. The CDR3 is CASRSGTGGYEQYF. The CDR3 DNA sequence: TGCGCCAGCAGGTCCGGGACAGGGGGCTACGAGCAGTACTTC.

This clone appeared a single time. This chain joins TRBV5-4 and TRBJ1-2, with D unresolved. The V end lost 5 bases, the J end lost 4 bases, and 18 bases lay between the germline ends. The CDR3 length is 15 residues. The germline gives CDR1 SGHNT, CDR2 YYREEE (reference sequence). Here the CDR3 reads CASRSSGSDSYGYTF. The CDR3 region has the DNA TGTGCCAGCAGGAGCTCAGGTTCGGATTCCTATGGCTACACCTTC.

The gene calls are TRBV2 and TRBJ1-1; no reliable D call. V dropped 2 bases and J dropped 5 bases, with 12 bases sitting between them. The germline gives CDR1 SNHLY, CDR2 FYNNEI. The CDR3 is 14 amino acids. The CDR3 nucleotides read TGTGCCAGCAGTGAATATCTCGGGGATACTGAAGCTTTCTTT. Its translation is CASSEYLGDTEAFF. The complete variable domain, with remaining parts taken from reference TRBV2 and TRBJ1-1, reads EPEVTQTPSHQVTQMGQEVILRCVPISNHLYFYWYRQILGQKVEFLVSFYNNEISEKSEIFDDQFSVERPDGSNFTLKIRSTKLEDSAMYFCASSEYLGDTEAFFGQGTRLTVV.

The chain couples TRBV6-5 to TRBJ1-2; D not certain. The CDR3 has 14 residues. The germline gives CDR1 MNHEY, CDR2 SVGAGI. The ends were cut back, 11 bases at V and 1 base at J, with 17 bases in the middle. The CDR3 sequence: CASGAGFGNYGYTF. DNA of the CDR3: TGTGCCTCTGGAGCTGGGTTTGGTAACTATGGCTACACCTTC.

This clone was seen only once. The chain has TRBV5-1 and TRBJ2-3, with a tentative D call TRBD2 (5 bases). Germline V gene lookup returns CDR1 SGHRS and CDR2 YFSETQ. The ends were cut back, 4 bases at V and 3 bases at J, with 15 bases in the middle. This CDR3 comprises 15 residues. The DNA of the CDR3 is TGCGCCAGCAGCCTGCCCGCGGGTGGGACAGATACGCAGTATTTT. This sequence encodes CASSLPAGGTDTQYF.

The chain joins TRBV5-1 to TRBJ2-3; D might be TRBD2 (5 bases). This CDR3 has 13 amino acids. Trimming removed 4 bases from V and 5 bases from J, with 11 bases in between. Germline CDR1 and CDR2: SGHRS and YFSETQ. The CDR3 sequence: CASSPDGGDTQYF. The CDR3 region has the DNA TGCGCCAGCAGCCCCGACGGAGGAGATACGCAGTATTTT.

The chain combines TRBV10-3 with TRBJ2-5; 10 bases are a match to TRBD2. V lost 3 bases and J lost 2; bases outside the gene matches: 9. The CDR3 loop spans 17 amino acids. Looked up from germline, CDR1 is ENHRY and CDR2 is SYGVKD. Here the CDR3 DNA reads TGTGCCATCAGTGACTCCCGGACTAGCGGAGGTCAAGAGACCCAGTACTTC. Translating gives CAISDSRTSGGQETQYF.

V is TRBV7-9 and J is TRBJ1-5; 7 nucleotides match TRBD1. V lost 0 bases, J lost 9 bases, and 11 bases stayed unmatched. The germline V gene has CDR1 SEHNR and CDR2 FQNEAQ (reference sequence). This CDR3 region has 16 residues. The CDR3 region has the DNA TGTGCCAGCAGCTTAGCAACAGGGGCGTTAATAGGGCCCCAGCATTTT. Encoded protein: CASSLATGALIGPQHF.

The rearrangement uses TRBV5-6 and TRBJ2-3; D is uncertain. The CDR3 consists of 13 residues. The germline V gene encodes CDR1 SGHDT and CDR2 YYEEEE. V gave up 2 bases and J gave up 0 bases, with 4 bases separating them. DNA for the CDR3: TGTGCCAGCAGCTTACAGAGCACAGATACGCAGTATTTT. Translated, it gives CASSLQSTDTQYF.

This chain joins TRBV28 and TRBJ1-4; 8 bases are shared with TRBD1. The CDR3 has 15 amino acids. Trimming took 2 bases from V and 8 from J; bases not matched to a gene: 7. CDR1 and CDR2 (germline): MDHEN, SYDVKM. The CDR3 reads CASSLPTGVREKLFF. DNA of the CDR3: TGTGCCAGCAGTTTACCGACAGGGGTTCGAGAAAAACTGTTTTTT.

The chain couples TRBV5-1 to TRBJ2-2; D call uncertain. The germline gives CDR1 SGHRS, CDR2 YFSETQ. V was shortened by 7 bases and J by 0 bases, with 10 bases between the two germline ends. This CDR3 is 14 amino acids long. Here the CDR3 DNA reads TGCGCCAGCCGGCAGGAAGCGAACACCGGGGAGCTGTTTTTT. Protein product: CASRQEANTGELFF.